This TCR beta chain was profiled in a study of T cell responses to AZD1222 COVID-19 vaccine. Profiled with immunoSEQ multiplex PCR; TCRdb holds only in-frame clones, not every one. The sample contains some 150,000 clones, about 82% of which appear only once. The CDR3 spans 14 residues. CDR1 SGHTA and CDR2 FQGNSA come from the germline V gene. V lost 1 base and J 7 bases, leaving 11 bases between the germline ends. The sequence came from an adult who received the MenACWY meningococcal vaccine as a control. The chain links TRBV7-2 to TRBJ1-5; D uncertain. The specimen comprised peripheral blood, sampled 28 days after the second dose of the MenACWY control vaccine. This chain's CDR3 is CASSLDPGYQPQHF. CDR3 nucleotides: TGTGCCAGCAGCTTAGATCCCGGGTACCAGCCCCAGCATTTT.